These 10 T cell receptor beta chains were all obtained from the same sample, sequenced in a study of blood T cell repertoires in COVID-19. The method was immunoSEQ multiplex PCR; TCRdb's version includes in-frame clones alone and lacks a portion of them. This sample carries some 200,000 clones, roughly 88% of them seen once, and the ten largest clones take less than 15%. Source material: peripheral blood. Every receptor here comes from a human donor in a cohort sampled during active COVID-19.

This sequence joins TRBV18 and TRBJ2-3; weak D call: TRBD1 (5 bases). This CDR3 contains 15 residues. Germline-derived CDR1 and CDR2 are KGHSH and LQKENI. The V and J ends lost 2 bases and 0 bases respectively, with 9 bases between them. The CDR3, as DNA: TGTGCCAGCTCACCAGCGGCAGGGAGCACAGATACGCAGTATTTT. Encoded protein: CASSPAAGSTDTQYF.

V usage is TRBV4-2 and J usage is TRBJ1-5; no definite D call. V lost 0 bases and J 4 bases, leaving 7 bases between the germline ends. The CDR3 is 14 residues long. Germline V gene sequence: CDR1 LGHNA, CDR2 YNFKEQ. CDR3 sequence: CASSQEVRNQPQHF. In DNA, the CDR3 is TGTGCCAGCAGCCAAGAGGTCCGGAATCAGCCCCAGCATTTT.

The rearrangement links TRBV28 to TRBJ2-2; TRBD2 matches 7 bases. Germline trimming cut 6 bases from V and 4 bases from J; bases unmatched to any gene: 8. There are 15 residues in the CDR3. Looked up from germline, CDR1 is MDHEN and CDR2 is SYDVKM. This chain's CDR3 is CASSRAASGTGELFF. CDR3 sequence (DNA): TGTGCCAGCAGCCGGGCGGCTAGCGGCACCGGGGAGCTGTTTTTT.

This clone was detected only a few times. The chain carries TRBV4-1 and TRBJ2-7, with 7 positions matching TRBD1. Germline V gene lookup returns CDR1 MGHRA and CDR2 YSYEKL. The CDR3 loop spans 16 amino acids. V trimming: 1 base; J trimming: 3 bases; junction bases outside the gene matches: 9. This CDR3 is CASSQVTSGGDYEQYF. In DNA, the CDR3 is TGCGCCAGCAGCCAAGTTACGTCAGGGGGAGACTACGAGCAGTACTTC.

V gene TRBV5-1 combines with J gene TRBJ1-6; D might be TRBD1 (5 bases). V was shortened by 0 bases and J by 4 bases, with 11 bases between the two germline ends. Germline V CDR1 and CDR2: SGHRS, YFSETQ. This CDR3 comprises 16 residues. In DNA, the CDR3 is TGCGCCAGCAGCTTGGCGGGGGTTAGGTATAATTCACCCCTCCACTTT. This encodes CASSLAGVRYNSPLHF. The entire variable domain, with the rest obtained from reference TRBV5-1 and TRBJ1-6, is as follows: KAGVTQTPRYLIKTRGQQVTLSCSPISGHRSVSWYQQTPGQGLQFLFEYFSETQRNKGNFPGRFSGRQFSNSRSEMNVSTLELGDSALYLCASSLAGVRYNSPLHFGNGTRLTVT.

The chain couples TRBV5-1 to TRBJ1-1; tentative D call: TRBD1 (5 bases). The CDR3 totals 14 residues. Germline values: CDR1 SGHRS, CDR2 YFSETQ. V was clipped by 4 bases and J by 11 bases, with 21 bases between them. The CDR3 sequence: CASSPFGGTWEAFF. The CDR3 DNA sequence: TGCGCCAGCAGCCCTTTTGGTGGGACTTGGGAGGCTTTCTTT.

This sequence joins TRBV6-2 or TRBV6-3 and TRBJ2-5; D unresolved. The CDR3 is made up of 14 amino acids. Germline V gives CDR1 MNHEY, CDR2 SVGEGT. V dropped 1 base and J dropped 4 bases, with 10 bases sitting between them. The CDR3 protein is CASSYFSARETQYF. The CDR3 nucleotides are TGTGCCAGCAGTTACTTCTCAGCGAGAGAGACCCAGTACTTC.

This chain joins TRBV20-1 and TRBJ2-4; D is unresolved. The germline V gene encodes CDR1 DFQATT and CDR2 SNEGSKA (reference sequence). The CDR3 runs to 10 residues. The V end lost 1 base, the J end lost 10 bases, and 5 bases lay between the germline ends. CDR3 bases: TGCAGTGCTAGAGGTCGTATTCAGTACTTC. Protein: CSARGRIQYF.

The rearrangement joins TRBV28 to TRBJ1-6, with TRBD1 matching over 7 bases. CDR1 MDHEN and CDR2 SYDVKM come from the germline V gene. The CDR3 runs to 16 residues. Trimming cost V 3 bases and J 0 bases; bases outside gene matches: 2. The CDR3: CASSFGTDSYNSPLHF. DNA of the CDR3: TGTGCCAGCAGTTTCGGGACAGACTCCTATAATTCACCCCTCCACTTT. Drawing the rest from reference TRBV28 and TRBJ1-6, the complete variable domain is DVKVTQSSRYLVKRTGEKVFLECVQDMDHENMFWYRQDPGLGLRLIYFSYDVKMKEKGDIPEGYSVSREKKERFSLILESASTNQTSMYLCASSFGTDSYNSPLHFGNGTRLTVT.

V usage is TRBV11-2 and J usage is TRBJ2-1; TRBD2 matches 15 bases. V was clipped by 5 bases and J by 1 base; unmatched bases: 3. Germline V lookup: CDR1 SGHAT, CDR2 FQNNGV. The length of the CDR3 is 17 residues. Written as DNA, the CDR3 is TGTGCCAGCAGCCCCGGGACTAGCGGGAGGTCCTACAATGAGCAGTTCTTC. Protein product: CASSPGTSGRSYNEQFF.